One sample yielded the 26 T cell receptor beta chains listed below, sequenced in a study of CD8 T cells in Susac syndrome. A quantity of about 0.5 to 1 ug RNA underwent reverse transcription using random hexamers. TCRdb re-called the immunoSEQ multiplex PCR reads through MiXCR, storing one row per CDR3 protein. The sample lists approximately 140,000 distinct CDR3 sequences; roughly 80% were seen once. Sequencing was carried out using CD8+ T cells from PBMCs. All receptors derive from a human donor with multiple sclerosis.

Written as DNA, the CDR3 is TGTGCCAGTAGTATAGGGGGACTTCCCTACGAGCAGTACTTC. Translation gives CASSIGGLPYEQYF. The V gene is TRBV19, the J gene TRBJ2-7; D might be TRBD2 (6 bases). Germline V gene data show CDR1 as LNHDA and CDR2 as SQIVND (reference sequence). The CDR3 consists of 14 residues. Trimming took off 1 base at V and 2 bases at J, with 9 bases between the two ends.

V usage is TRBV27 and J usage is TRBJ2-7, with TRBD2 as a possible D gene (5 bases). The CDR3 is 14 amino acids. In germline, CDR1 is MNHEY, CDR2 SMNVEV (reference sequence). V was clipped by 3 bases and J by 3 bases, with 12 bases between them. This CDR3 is CASSLTRGDYEQYF. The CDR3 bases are TGTGCCAGCAGTTTGACCCGGGGAGACTACGAGCAGTACTTC.

The DNA for the CDR3 is TGTGCCAGCAGTTTGGGACAGGGCGTCGAGCAGTACTTC. Its translation: CASSLGQGVEQYF. The chain carries TRBV12-3 or TRBV12-4 and TRBJ2-7; 9 bases align to TRBD1. The CDR3 runs to 13 residues. The V segment lost 3 bases and the J segment 6 bases; nucleotides outside the gene matches: 3.

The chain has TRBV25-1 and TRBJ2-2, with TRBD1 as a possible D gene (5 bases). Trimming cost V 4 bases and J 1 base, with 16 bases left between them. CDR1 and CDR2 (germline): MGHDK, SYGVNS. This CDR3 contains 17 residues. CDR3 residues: CASSGPKDSRNTGELFF. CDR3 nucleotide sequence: TGTGCCAGCAGTGGCCCCAAAGACAGTAGGAACACCGGGGAGCTGTTTTTT.

As DNA, the CDR3 is TGTGCCAGCAGTTTAGGGAACTTCGAGCAGTTCTTC. This sequence encodes CASSLGNFEQFF. The rearrangement uses TRBV6-5 and TRBJ2-1; D gene unclear. Germline V gene lookup returns CDR1 MNHEY and CDR2 SVGAGI. The CDR3 is made up of 12 amino acids. V was cut by 4 bases and J by 10 bases, with 11 bases left in between.

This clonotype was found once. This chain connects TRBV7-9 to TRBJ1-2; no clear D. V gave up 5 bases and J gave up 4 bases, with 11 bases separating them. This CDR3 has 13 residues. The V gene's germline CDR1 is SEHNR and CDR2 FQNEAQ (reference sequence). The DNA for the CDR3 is TGTGCCAGCAGCCCGGGAGATATCTATGGCTACACCTTC. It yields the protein CASSPGDIYGYTF.

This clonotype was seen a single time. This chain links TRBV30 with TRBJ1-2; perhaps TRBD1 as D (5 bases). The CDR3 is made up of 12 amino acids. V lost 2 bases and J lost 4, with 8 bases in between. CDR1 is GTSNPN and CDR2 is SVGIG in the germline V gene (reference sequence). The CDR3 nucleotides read TGTGCCTGGAGTATAGACAGCTATGGCTACACCTTC. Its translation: CAWSIDSYGYTF.

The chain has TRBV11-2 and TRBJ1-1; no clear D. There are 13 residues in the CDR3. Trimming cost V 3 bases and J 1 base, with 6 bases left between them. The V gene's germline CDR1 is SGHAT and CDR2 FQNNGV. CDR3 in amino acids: CASSLEENTEAFF. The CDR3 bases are TGTGCCAGCAGCTTGGAGGAGAACACTGAAGCTTTCTTT.

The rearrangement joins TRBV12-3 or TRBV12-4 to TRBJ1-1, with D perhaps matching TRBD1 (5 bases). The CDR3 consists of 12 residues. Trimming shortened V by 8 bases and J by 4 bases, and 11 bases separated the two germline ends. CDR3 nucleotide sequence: TGTGCCAGCCAAGACAGTTTCACTGAAGCTTTCTTT. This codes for CASQDSFTEAFF.

The CDR3 is CASSSTLSLSGILSYEQYV. The CDR3 DNA sequence: TGTGCCAGCAGCTCTACCCTTTCTCTTAGCGGGATCTTATCCTACGAGCAGTACGTC. The rearrangement links TRBV7-9 to TRBJ2-7, with 8 bases that match TRBD2. Losses at the gene ends were 4 bases for V and 1 base for J; bases not matched to a gene: 18. The CDR3 extends over 19 amino acids. Germline lookup yields CDR1 SEHNR and CDR2 FQNEAQ (reference sequence).

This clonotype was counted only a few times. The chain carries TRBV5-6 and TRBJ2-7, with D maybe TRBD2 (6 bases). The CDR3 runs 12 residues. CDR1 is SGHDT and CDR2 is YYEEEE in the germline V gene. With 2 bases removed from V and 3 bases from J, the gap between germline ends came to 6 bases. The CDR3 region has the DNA TGTGCCAGCAGCTTCGGGGGCTACGAGCAGTACGTC. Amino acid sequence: CASSFGGYEQYV.

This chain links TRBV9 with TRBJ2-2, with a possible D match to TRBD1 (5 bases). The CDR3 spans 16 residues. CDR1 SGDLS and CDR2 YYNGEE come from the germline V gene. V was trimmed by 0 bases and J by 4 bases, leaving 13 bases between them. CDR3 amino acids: CASSVGGDSATGELFF. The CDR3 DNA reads TGTGCCAGCAGCGTAGGAGGAGACAGCGCCACCGGGGAGCTGTTTTTT. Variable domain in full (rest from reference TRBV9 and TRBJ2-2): DSGVTQTPKHLITATGQRVTLRCSPRSGDLSVYWYQQSLDQGLQFLIQYYNGEERAKGNILERFSAQQFPDLHSELNLSSLELGDSALYFCASSVGGDSATGELFFGEGSRLTVL.

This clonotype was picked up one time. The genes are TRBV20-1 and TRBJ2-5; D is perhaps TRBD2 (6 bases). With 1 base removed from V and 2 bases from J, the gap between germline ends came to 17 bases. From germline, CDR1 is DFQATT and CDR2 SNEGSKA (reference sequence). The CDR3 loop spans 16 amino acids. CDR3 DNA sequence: TGCAGTGCTAGAGCATTTGCGGGACCCACACAAGAGACCCAGTACTTC. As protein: CSARAFAGPTQETQYF.

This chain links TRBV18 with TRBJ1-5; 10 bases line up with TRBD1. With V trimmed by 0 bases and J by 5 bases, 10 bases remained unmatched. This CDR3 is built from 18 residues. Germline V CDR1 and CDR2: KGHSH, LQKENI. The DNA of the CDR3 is TGTGCCAGCTCACCACCCGGTCGGGACAGGGGATCCTATCAGCCCCAGCATTTT. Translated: CASSPPGRDRGSYQPQHF.

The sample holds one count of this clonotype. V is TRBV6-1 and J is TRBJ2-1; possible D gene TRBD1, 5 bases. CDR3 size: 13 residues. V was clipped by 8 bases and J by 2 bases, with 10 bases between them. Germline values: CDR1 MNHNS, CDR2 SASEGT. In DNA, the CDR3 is TGTGCCAGCCTGACAGATACCTACAATGAGCAGTTCTTC. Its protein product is CASLTDTYNEQFF.

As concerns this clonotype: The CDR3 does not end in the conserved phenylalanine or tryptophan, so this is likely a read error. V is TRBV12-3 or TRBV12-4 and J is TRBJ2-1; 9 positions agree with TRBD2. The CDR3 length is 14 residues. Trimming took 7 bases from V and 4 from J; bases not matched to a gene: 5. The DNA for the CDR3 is TGTGCCAGCACCGTAGCGGGAGCTTACAATGAGCAGTTCCTC. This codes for CASTVAGAYNEQFL.

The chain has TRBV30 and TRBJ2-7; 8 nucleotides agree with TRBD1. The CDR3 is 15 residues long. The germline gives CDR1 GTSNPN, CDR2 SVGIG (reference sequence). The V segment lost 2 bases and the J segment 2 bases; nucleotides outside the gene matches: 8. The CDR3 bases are TGTGCCTGGAGTTATCGGACAGGGTATCCCTACGAGCAGTACTTC. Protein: CAWSYRTGYPYEQYF.

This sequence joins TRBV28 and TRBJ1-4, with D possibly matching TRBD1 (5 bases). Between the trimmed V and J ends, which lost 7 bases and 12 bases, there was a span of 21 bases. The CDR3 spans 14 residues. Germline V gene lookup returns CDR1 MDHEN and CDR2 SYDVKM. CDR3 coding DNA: TGTGCCAGCAACTTTAGGGGAGGTTCAAGGGAACTGTTTTTT. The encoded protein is CASNFRGGSRELFF.

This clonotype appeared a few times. CDR3 region: CASSPAGQGYTDTQYF. As DNA, the CDR3 is TGTGCCAGCAGCCCAGCAGGACAGGGTTACACAGATACGCAGTATTTT. V and J are TRBV7-2 and TRBJ2-3, with TRBD1 identical over 8 bases. The CDR3 runs 16 residues. J lost 2 bases, V lost 5 bases, and 9 bases had no gene match. CDR1 is SGHTA and CDR2 is FQGNSA in the germline V gene.

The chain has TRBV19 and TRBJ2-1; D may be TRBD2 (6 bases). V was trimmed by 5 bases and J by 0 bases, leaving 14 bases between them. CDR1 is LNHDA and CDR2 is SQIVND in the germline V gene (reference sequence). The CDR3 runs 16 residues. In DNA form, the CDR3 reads TGTGCCAGTAGTCGTCGGGAGTTGAGCTCCTACAATGAGCAGTTCTTC. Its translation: CASSRRELSSYNEQFF.

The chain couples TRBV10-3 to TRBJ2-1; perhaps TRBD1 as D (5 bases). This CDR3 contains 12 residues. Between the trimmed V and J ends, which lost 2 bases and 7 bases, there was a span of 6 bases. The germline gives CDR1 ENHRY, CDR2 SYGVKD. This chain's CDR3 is CAISEKGNEQFF. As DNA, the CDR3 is TGTGCCATCAGTGAGAAGGGGAATGAGCAGTTCTTC.

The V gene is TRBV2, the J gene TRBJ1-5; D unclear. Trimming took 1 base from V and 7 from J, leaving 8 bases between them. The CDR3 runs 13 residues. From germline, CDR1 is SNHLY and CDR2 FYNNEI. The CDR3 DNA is TGTGCCAGCAGTGAAGGGTTGGAACAGCCCCAGCATTTT. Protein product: CASSEGLEQPQHF.

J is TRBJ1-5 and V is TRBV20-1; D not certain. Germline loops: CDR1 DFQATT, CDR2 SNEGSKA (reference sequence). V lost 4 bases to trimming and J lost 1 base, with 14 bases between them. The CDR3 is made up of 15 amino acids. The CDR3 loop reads CSATPPGGSNQPQHF. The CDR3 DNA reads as TGCAGTGCTACCCCACCGGGCGGGAGCAATCAGCCCCAGCATTTT.

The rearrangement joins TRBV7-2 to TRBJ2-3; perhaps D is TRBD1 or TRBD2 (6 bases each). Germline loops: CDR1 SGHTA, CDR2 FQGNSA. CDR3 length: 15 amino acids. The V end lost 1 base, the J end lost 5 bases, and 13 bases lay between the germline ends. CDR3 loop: CASSLGGGPLDTQYF. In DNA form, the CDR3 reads TGTGCCAGCAGCTTAGGAGGGGGGCCCCTAGATACGCAGTATTTT.

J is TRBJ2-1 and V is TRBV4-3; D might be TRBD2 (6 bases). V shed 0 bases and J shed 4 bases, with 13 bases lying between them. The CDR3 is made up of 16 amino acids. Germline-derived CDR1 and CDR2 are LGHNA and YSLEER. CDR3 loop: CASSQEGLARYNEQFF. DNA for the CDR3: TGCGCCAGCAGCCAAGAGGGACTGGCGAGATACAATGAGCAGTTCTTC.

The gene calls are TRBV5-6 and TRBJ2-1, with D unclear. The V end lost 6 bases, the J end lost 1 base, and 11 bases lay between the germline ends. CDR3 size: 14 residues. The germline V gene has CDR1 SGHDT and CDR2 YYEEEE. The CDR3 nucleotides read TGTGCCAGCAACCCCAGAGATTCCTACAATGAGCAGTTCTTC. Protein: CASNPRDSYNEQFF. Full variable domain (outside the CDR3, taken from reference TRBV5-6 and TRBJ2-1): DAGVTQSPTHLIKTRGQQVTLRCSPKSGHDTVSWYQQALGQGPQFIFQYYEEEERQRGNFPDRFSGHQFPNYSSELNVNALLLGDSALYLCASNPRDSYNEQFFGPGTRLTVL.